This section outlines one T cell receptor beta chain sequence together with its context. Its specific antigen is unknown. No base qualities exist here, and no much larger clone lies one base off it. The data originate from a study of CD8 T cells in Susac syndrome (dated by TCRdb to about 2019). About the full investigation: Repertoire sequencing was used to test whether CD8+ T cell activation and differentiation in Susac syndrome was antigen driven. General conclusions and limits of the study: The number of individuals in the TCR sequencing and HLA analysis was recognized as being relatively small.

RNA was extracted using the RNeasy kit, and about 0.5 to 1 ug of the RNA was reverse transcribed with random hexamers. The immunoSEQ multiplex PCR assay, which covers 54 Vbeta and 13 Jbeta segments, was used to amplify TCR beta CDR3 regions. PCR amplification bias was corrected by using a synthetic template baseline for primer optimization and computational correction. The authors' pipeline ran thus. Only productive sequences were kept, with reads annotated to V, D and J genes according to IMGT and analyzed in immunoSEQ Analyzer. To calculate clonality, Shannon entropy was normalized by log2 of the number of productive unique sequences and then subtracted from one. Public and private clones were assessed among the 100 most prevalent clones of each patient and control. Clones were defined as Susac-specific when absent from the healthy and MS cohorts, from 1,000 to 1,100 published viral clones and from other ImmuneACCESS disease sequences. Through fastp at Q25 and MiXCR, TCRdb rebuilt clones from the public reads, retaining in-frame beta chains. When rows share a CDR3 protein, they turn into one entry using the most common DNA and genes. The V and J calls come from TCRdb's annotation, not from the publication. The table for this sample lists approximately 120,000 distinct CDR3 sequences; over 90% of them were counted only once. The ten largest clones capture 0.13% to 0.15% of the sample.

Peripheral blood CD8+ and CD4+ T cells from healthy donors, Susac syndrome patients and multiple sclerosis patients were profiled using high-throughput TCR beta sequencing. Healthy donors were included as age- and sex-matched controls. Bulk CD8+ and CD4+ T cells were purified by magnetic negative isolation, whereas CD8+ TEMRA cells were enriched by FACS. Blood was drawn into EDTA tubes, processed within 24 hours, and PBMCs were isolated by density gradient centrifugation. PBMCs intended for TCR sequencing were cryopreserved in liquid nitrogen and thawed later in a water bath at 37 degrees C. A purity of at least 90% was achieved for sorted or isolated CD4+, CD8+ and CD8+ TEMRA cells. The CDR3 has 13 amino acids, counting the end cysteine and phenylalanine. The CDR3 DNA has 39 bases and is translated from base 1. Trimming removed 4 bases from V and 4 bases from J, leaving 13 bases between the germline ends. In the germline V gene, CDR1 corresponds to SQVTM and CDR2 to ANQGSEA.

Here the chain combines TRBV29-1 and TRBJ1-2; no confident D gene assignment can be made. The material sequenced was CD4+ T cells from PBMCs. The receptor was derived from a human donor in good health. This receptor carries the CDR3 CSVVVGRSYGYTF. The DNA sequence reads TGCAGCGTTGTCGTGGGCAGGAGCTATGGCTACACCTTC.